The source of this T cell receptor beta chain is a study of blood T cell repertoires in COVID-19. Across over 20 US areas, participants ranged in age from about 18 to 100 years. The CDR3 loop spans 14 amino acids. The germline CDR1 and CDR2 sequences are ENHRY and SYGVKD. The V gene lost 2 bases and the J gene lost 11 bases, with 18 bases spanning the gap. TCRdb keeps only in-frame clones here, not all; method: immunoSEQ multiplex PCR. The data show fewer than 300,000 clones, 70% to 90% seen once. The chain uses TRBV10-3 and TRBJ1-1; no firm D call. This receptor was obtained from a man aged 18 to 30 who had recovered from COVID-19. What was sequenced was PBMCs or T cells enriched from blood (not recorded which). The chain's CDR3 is CAISESMTRGWAFF. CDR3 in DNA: TGTGCCATCAGTGAGAGTATGACGCGCGGTTGGGCTTTCTTT.